The 13 T cell receptor beta chains below all came from one sample that was sequenced in a study of OX40 agonist ivuxolimab in advanced cancers. Some clones are missing from TCRdb's copy, which holds only in-frame ones; the method was immunoSEQ multiplex PCR. The top ten hold 2.5% to 3% of the sample, which has 65,000 to 85,000 clones, around nine tenths seen once. The source material was CD4+ or CD8+ T cells sorted from blood, sampled in a trial of the OX40 agonist ivuxolimab. The receptors here all came from an adult with an advanced solid tumor such as melanoma, head and neck, liver or kidney cancer.

V gene TRBV7-3 combines with J gene TRBJ2-1, with D possibly matching TRBD1 (7 bases). Germline assignment: CDR1 SGHTA and CDR2 FQGTGA. Between the trimmed V and J ends, which lost 2 bases and 7 bases, there was a span of 21 bases. CDR3 length equals 17 residues. CDR3 loop: CASSLPSGGSGGNEQFF. The CDR3 DNA follows: TGTGCCAGCAGCTTACCCTCAGGGGGTTCTGGGGGGAATGAGCAGTTCTTC.

The chain carries TRBV27 and TRBJ2-1, with D unclear. Germline CDR1 reads MNHEY; CDR2 reads SMNVEV (reference sequence). The V and J ends lost 6 bases and 4 bases respectively, with 13 bases between them. CDR3 length: 14 residues. The CDR3 bases are TGTGCCAGCAGAGTAGGAACGGAATACAATGAGCAGTTCTTC. Translating it yields CASRVGTEYNEQFF.

The rearrangement uses TRBV11-1 and TRBJ2-2, with TRBD2 identical over 8 bases. From germline, CDR1 is SGHAT and CDR2 FQDESV (reference sequence). J was trimmed by 4 bases and V by 4 bases; bases with no gene match: 11. The CDR3 runs 17 residues. The CDR3 spells CASSSRAGTRITGELFF. The DNA of the CDR3 is TGTGCCAGCAGCTCACGAGCGGGGACTAGGATCACCGGGGAGCTGTTTTTT.

In its sample, this clone was seen a few times. The V call is TRBV28, the J call TRBJ1-2, with 7 nucleotides matching TRBD1. The CDR3 is 16 amino acids. Germline CDR1 is MDHEN and CDR2 is SYDVKM. Losses at the gene ends were 6 bases for V and 5 bases for J; bases not matched to a gene: 15. The CDR3 spells CASSSPLGGVLYGYTF. CDR3 nucleotides: TGTGCCAGCAGCTCGCCACTAGGGGGCGTCCTATATGGCTACACCTTC.

The chain has TRBV7-2 and TRBJ2-7, with D uncertain. CDR1 and CDR2 from the germline V gene are SGHTA and FQGNSA. This CDR3 region has 13 residues. With 2 bases removed from V and 2 bases from J, the gap between germline ends came to 7 bases. CDR3 region: CASSLLGAYEQYV. CDR3 DNA: TGTGCCAGCAGCTTACTAGGTGCCTACGAGCAGTACGTC.

The gene calls are TRBV5-1 and TRBJ2-1, with 10 bases that match TRBD2. Trimming took 3 bases from V and 9 from J; bases not matched to a gene: 6. Per germline, CDR1 SGHRS and CDR2 YFSETQ. This CDR3 spans 14 amino acids. The CDR3 coding sequence is TGCGCCAGCAGCTATCGGACTAGCGGCGGTGAGCAGTTCTTC. Translating gives CASSYRTSGGEQFF.

This sequence joins TRBV27 and TRBJ2-2; 9 positions agree with TRBD1. The CDR3 is 15 residues long. V gave up 5 bases and J gave up 5 bases; unmatched junction bases: 6. CDR1 is MNHEY and CDR2 is SMNVEV in the germline V gene (reference sequence). The CDR3 sequence: CASSPRTGVTGELFF. Written as DNA, the CDR3 is TGTGCCAGCAGTCCACGGACAGGGGTAACCGGGGAGCTGTTTTTT.

V usage is TRBV2 and J usage is TRBJ1-5; TRBD1 matches 9 bases. The CDR3 has 14 residues. The ends lost 10 bases at V and 4 bases at J; junction bases unmatched: 8. Germline V lookup: CDR1 SNHLY, CDR2 FYNNEI. CDR3 DNA: TGTGCCATTTCCCAGGACAGGGGAAATCAGCCCCAGCATTTT. Translation: CAISQDRGNQPQHF. The full variable domain, with the rest looked up from reference TRBV2 and TRBJ1-5, is EPEVTQTPSHQVTQMGQEVILRCVPISNHLYFYWYRQILGQKVEFLVSFYNNEISEKSEIFDDQFSVERPDGSNFTLKIRSTKLEDSAMYFCAISQDRGNQPQHFGDGTRLSIL.

The V and J genes are TRBV7-8 and TRBJ2-1; 9 bases fit TRBD1. The CDR3 runs to 16 residues. J lost 5 bases, V lost 5 bases, and 10 bases had no gene match. Germline values: CDR1 SGHVS, CDR2 FQNEAQ. The CDR3 DNA sequence: TGTGCCAGCAGCCACAGGGCGGGACAGGGAAACAATGAGCAGTTCTTC. It codes for CASSHRAGQGNNEQFF.

In regard to this clone: Other DNA sequences in the sample encode the same CDR3. V usage is TRBV9 and J usage is TRBJ2-1; 7 nucleotides line up with TRBD2. Germline V lookup: CDR1 SGDLS, CDR2 YYNGEE. J was trimmed by 4 bases and V by 0 bases; bases with no gene match: 4. This CDR3 is built from 15 residues. The CDR3 loop reads CASSVGVGGYNEQFF. The CDR3 nucleotides read TGTGCCAGCAGCGTAGGTGTGGGGGGGTACAATGAGCAGTTCTTC.

V gene TRBV19 combines with J gene TRBJ1-4, with 7 bases lining up with TRBD1. The CDR3 covers 12 residues. Looked up from germline, CDR1 is LNHDA and CDR2 is SQIVND (reference sequence). Trimming took 10 bases from V and 5 from J; bases not matched to a gene: 4. Here the CDR3 DNA reads TGTGCCAAATCGGACAGGAATGAAAAACTGTTTTTT. As protein: CAKSDRNEKLFF.

CDR3: CASSLVSRGSDEQYF. The CDR3 nucleotides read TGCGCCAGCAGCTTGGTATCCAGGGGGAGCGACGAGCAGTACTTC. J is TRBJ2-7 and V is TRBV5-1; 7 positions agree with TRBD1. Germline V gene data show CDR1 as SGHRS and CDR2 as YFSETQ. The J segment lost 5 bases and the V segment lost 0 bases, leaving 8 bases of the junction unmatched. The CDR3 is made up of 15 amino acids.

The chain links TRBV9 to TRBJ1-6; 11 bases agree with TRBD1. The CDR3 runs to 17 residues. CDR1 and CDR2 (germline): SGDLS, YYNGEE. With 4 bases clipped from V and 9 bases from J, the junction kept 12 bases outside the gene matches. CDR3 in DNA: TGTGCCAGCAGCCCCACGCCGGACGGGACAGGGGGTTCACCCCTCCACTTT. It codes for CASSPTPDGTGGSPLHF.